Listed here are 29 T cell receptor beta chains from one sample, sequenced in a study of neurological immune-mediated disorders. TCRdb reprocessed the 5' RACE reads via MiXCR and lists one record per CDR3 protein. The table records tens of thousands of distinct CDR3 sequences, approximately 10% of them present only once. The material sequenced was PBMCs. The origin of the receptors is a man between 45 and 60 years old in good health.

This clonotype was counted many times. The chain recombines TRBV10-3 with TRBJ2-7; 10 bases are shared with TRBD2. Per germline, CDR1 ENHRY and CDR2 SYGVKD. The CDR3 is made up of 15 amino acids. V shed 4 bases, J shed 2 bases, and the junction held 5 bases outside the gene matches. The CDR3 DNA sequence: TGTGCCATCAGTGCGCTAGCGGGAGACGCCTACGAGCAGTACTTC. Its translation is CAISALAGDAYEQYF.

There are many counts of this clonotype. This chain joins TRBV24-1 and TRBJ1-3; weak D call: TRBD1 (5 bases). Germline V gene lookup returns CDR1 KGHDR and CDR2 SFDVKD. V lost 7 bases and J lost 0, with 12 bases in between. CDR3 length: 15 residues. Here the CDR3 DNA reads TGTGCCACCAGCGCTTCAGGGAACTCTGGAAACACCATATATTTT. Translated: CATSASGNSGNTIYF.

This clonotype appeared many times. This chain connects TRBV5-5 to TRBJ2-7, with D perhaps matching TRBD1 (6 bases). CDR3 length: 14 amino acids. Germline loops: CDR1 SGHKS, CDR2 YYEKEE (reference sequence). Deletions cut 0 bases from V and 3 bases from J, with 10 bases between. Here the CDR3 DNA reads TGTGCCAGCAGCTTGGAGGGACAAGGCTACGAGCAGTACTTC. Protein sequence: CASSLEGQGYEQYF. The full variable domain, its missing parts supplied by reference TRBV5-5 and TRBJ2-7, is DAGVTQSPTHLIKTRGQQVTLRCSPISGHKSVSWYQQVLGQGPQFIFQYYEKEERGRGNFPDRFSARQFPNYSSELNVNALLLGDSALYLCASSLEGQGYEQYFGPGTRLTVT.

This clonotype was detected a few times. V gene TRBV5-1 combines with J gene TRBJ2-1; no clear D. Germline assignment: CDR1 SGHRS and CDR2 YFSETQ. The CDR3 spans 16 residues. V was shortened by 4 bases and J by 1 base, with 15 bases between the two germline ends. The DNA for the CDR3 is TGCGCCAGCAGCACCGACTCGTTTGGGTCCTACAATGAGCAGTTCTTC. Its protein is CASSTDSFGSYNEQFF.

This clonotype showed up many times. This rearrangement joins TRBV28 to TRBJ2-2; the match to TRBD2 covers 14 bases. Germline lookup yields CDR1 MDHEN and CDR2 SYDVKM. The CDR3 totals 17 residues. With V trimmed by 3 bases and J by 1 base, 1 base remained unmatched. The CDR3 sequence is CASSFGLAGGNTGELFF. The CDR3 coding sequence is TGTGCCAGCAGTTTCGGACTAGCGGGAGGGAACACCGGGGAGCTGTTTTTT.

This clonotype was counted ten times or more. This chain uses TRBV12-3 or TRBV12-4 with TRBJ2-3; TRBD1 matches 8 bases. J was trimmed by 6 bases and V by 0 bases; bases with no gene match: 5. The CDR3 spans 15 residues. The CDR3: CASSLARGLVDTQYF. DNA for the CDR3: TGTGCCAGCAGTTTAGCCAGGGGGCTTGTCGATACGCAGTATTTT.

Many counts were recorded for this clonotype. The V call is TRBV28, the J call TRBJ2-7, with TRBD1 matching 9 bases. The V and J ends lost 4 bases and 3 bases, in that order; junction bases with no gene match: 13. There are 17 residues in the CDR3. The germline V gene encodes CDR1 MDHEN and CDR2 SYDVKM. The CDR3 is CASSSPGVDRGGYEQYF. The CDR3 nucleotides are TGTGCCAGCAGTTCTCCCGGAGTCGACAGGGGGGGCTACGAGCAGTACTTC.

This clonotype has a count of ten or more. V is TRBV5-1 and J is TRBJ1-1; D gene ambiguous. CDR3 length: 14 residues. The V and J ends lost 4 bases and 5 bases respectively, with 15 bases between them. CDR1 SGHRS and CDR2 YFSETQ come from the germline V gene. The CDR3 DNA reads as TGCGCCAGCAGCGATGTCCCGTTAGGGACTGAAGCTTTCTTT. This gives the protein CASSDVPLGTEAFF.

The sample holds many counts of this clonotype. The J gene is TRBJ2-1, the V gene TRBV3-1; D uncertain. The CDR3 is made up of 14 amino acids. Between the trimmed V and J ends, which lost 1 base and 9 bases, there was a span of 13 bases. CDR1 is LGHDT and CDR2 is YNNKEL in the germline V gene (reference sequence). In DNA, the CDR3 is TGTGCCAGCAGCCAAGGTGGCTATTCGGGTGAGCAGTTCTTC. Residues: CASSQGGYSGEQFF.

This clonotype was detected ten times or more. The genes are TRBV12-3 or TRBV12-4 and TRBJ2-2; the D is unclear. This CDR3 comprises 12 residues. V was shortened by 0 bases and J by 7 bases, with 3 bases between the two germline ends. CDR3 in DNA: TGTGCCAGCAGTTTAGCGTTCGGGGAGCTGTTTTTT. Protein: CASSLAFGELFF.

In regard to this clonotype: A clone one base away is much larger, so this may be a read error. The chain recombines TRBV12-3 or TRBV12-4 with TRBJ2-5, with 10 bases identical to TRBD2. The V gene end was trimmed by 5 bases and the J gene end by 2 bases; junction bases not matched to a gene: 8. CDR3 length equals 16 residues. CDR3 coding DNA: TGTGCCAGCAGTCCGAGTAGCGGGGGGTGGCAAGAGACCCAGTACTTC. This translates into CASSPSSGGWQETQYF.

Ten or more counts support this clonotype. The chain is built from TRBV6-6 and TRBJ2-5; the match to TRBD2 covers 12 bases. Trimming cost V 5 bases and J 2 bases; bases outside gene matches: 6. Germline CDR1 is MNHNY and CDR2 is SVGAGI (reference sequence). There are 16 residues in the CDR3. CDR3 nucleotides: TGTGCCAGCAGTGGCACTAGCGGGGGGTCTCAAGAGACCCAGTACTTC. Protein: CASSGTSGGSQETQYF.

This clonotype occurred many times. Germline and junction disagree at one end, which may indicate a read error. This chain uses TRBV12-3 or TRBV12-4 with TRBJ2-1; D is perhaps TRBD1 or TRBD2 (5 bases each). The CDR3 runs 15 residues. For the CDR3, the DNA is TGTGCCAGCAGTTTTTCAGGGACCTCCTTCAATGAGCAGTTCTTC. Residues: CASSFSGTSFNEQFF.

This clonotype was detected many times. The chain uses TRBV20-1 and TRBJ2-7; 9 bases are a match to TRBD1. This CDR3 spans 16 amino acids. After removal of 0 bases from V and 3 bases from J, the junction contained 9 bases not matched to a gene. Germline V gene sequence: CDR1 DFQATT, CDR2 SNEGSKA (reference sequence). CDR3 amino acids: CSARDRGQGGSYEQYF. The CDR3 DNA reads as TGCAGTGCTAGAGACCGGGGACAGGGAGGAAGCTACGAGCAGTACTTC.

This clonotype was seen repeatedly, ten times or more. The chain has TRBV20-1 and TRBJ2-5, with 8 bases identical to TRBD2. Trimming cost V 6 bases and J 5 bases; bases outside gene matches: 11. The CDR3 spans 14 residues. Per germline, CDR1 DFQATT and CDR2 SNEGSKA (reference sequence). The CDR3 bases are TGCAGTGCCCGTTCCGGGGGGGGGAGCGAGACCCAGTACTTC. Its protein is CSARSGGGSETQYF.

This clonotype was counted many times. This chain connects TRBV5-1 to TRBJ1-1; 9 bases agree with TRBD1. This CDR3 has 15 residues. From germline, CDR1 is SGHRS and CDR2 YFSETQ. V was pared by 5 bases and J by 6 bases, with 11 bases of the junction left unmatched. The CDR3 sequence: CASSPDWTGVAEAFF. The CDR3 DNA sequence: TGCGCCAGCAGTCCGGATTGGACAGGGGTGGCTGAAGCTTTCTTT.

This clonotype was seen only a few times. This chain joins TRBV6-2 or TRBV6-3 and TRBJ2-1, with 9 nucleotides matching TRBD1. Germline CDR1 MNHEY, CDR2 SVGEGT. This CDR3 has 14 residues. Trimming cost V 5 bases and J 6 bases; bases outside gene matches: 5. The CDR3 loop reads CASSPGTGTNEQFF. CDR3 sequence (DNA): TGTGCCAGCAGTCCCGGGACAGGGACCAATGAGCAGTTCTTC.

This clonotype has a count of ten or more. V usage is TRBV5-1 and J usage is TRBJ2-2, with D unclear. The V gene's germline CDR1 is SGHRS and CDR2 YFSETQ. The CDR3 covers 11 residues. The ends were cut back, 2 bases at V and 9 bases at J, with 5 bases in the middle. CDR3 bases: TGCGCCAGCAGCTTTCTGCGGGAGCTGTTTTTT. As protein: CASSFLRELFF.

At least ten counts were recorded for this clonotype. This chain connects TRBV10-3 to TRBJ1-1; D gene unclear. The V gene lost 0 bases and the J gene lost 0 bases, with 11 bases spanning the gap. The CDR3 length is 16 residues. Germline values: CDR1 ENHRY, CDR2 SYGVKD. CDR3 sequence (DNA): TGTGCCATCAGTGAGTCGGCAGAGAGCTTGAACACTGAAGCTTTCTTT. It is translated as CAISESAESLNTEAFF.

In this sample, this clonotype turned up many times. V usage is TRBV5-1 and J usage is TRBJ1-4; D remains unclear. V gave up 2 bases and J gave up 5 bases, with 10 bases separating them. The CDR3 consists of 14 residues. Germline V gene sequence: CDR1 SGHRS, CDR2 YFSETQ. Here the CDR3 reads CASSFGSGNEKLFF. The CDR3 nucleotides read TGCGCCAGCAGCTTCGGGAGCGGGAATGAAAAACTGTTTTTT.

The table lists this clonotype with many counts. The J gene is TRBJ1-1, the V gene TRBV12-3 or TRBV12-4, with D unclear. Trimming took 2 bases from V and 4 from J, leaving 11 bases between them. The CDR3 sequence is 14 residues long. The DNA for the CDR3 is TGTGCCAGCAGTTTACGATCCCACTCCACTGAAGCTTTCTTT. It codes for CASSLRSHSTEAFF.

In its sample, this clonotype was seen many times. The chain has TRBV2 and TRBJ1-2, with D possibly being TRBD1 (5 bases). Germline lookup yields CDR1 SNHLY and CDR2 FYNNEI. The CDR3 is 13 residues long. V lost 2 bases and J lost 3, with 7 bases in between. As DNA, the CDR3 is TGTGCCAGCAGTGAACAGGGCGACTATGGCTACACCTTC. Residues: CASSEQGDYGYTF. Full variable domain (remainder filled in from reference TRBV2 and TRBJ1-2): EPEVTQTPSHQVTQMGQEVILRCVPISNHLYFYWYRQILGQKVEFLVSFYNNEISEKSEIFDDQFSVERPDGSNFTLKIRSTKLEDSAMYFCASSEQGDYGYTFGSGTRLTVV.

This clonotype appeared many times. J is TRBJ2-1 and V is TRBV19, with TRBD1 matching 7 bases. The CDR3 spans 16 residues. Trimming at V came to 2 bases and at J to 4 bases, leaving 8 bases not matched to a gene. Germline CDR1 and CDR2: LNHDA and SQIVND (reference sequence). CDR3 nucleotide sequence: TGTGCCAGTAGTATACGGAGACAGGGTTTTTACAATGAGCAGTTCTTC. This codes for CASSIRRQGFYNEQFF.

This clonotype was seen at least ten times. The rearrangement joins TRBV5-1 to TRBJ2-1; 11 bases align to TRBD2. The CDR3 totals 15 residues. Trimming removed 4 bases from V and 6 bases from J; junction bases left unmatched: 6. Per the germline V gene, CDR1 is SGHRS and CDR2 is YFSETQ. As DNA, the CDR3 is TGCGCCAGCAGCAAATTAGCGGGGGGGTTCAATGAGCAGTTCTTC. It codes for CASSKLAGGFNEQFF.

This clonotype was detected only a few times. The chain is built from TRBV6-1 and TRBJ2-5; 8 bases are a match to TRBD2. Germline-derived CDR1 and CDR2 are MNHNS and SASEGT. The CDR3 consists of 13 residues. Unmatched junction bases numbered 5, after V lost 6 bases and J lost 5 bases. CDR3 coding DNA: TGTGCCAGCAGGCAAGCGGGAGCGGAGACCCAGTACTTC. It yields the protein CASRQAGAETQYF.

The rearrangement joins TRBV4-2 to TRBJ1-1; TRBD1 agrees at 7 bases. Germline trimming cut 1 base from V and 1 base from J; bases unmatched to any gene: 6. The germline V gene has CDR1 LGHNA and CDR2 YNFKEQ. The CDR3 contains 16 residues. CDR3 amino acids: CASSQGAGTANTEAFF. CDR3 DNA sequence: TGTGCCAGCAGCCAAGGAGCCGGGACAGCGAACACTGAAGCTTTCTTT.

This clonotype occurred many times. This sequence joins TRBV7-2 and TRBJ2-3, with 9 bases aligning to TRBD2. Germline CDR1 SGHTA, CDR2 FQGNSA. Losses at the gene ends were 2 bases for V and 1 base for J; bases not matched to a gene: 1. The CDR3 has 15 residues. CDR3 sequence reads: CASSLIAGGTDTQYF. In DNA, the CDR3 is TGTGCCAGCAGCTTAATAGCGGGGGGCACAGATACGCAGTATTTT.

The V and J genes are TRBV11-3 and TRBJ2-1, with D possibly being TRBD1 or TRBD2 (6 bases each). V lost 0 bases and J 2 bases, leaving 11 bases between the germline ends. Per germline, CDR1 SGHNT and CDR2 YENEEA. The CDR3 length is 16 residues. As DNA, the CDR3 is TGTGCCAGCAGCTTAGAGGGGGCGGGGACCTACAATGAGCAGTTCTTC. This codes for CASSLEGAGTYNEQFF.

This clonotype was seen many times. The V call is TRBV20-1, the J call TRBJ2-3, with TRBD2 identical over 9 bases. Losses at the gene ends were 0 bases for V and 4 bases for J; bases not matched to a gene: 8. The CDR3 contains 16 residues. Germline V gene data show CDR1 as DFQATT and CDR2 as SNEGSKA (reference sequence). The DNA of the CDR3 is TGCAGTGCTAGAGATTCCAGCGGGAGGCCCCCAGATACGCAGTATTTT. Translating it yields CSARDSSGRPPDTQYF.